What follows describes a single TCR beta chain. Its specificity is not known. This entry belongs to a study of T cells in narcolepsy. Profiling relied on immunoSEQ multiplex PCR, and the TCRdb table lists in-frame clones only, not all of them. The sample holds under 40,000 clones, about 76% seen once. Notes on the study in general: Reportedly, autoreactive clonotypes were serially detected in patients' blood but not controls'. Autoreactive clone sequences were missing from some blood memory CD4+ repertoires. HCRT-specific and TRIB2-specific autoreactive clonotypes appeared among same-patient CSF and blood CD4+ clonotypes.

The CDR3 runs 17 residues. The germline V and J ends were trimmed by 3 bases and 2 bases, with 19 bases remaining between them. CDR1 is LNHDA and CDR2 is SQIVND in the germline V gene (reference sequence). V is TRBV19 and J is TRBJ1-2; no clear D gene. Sequencing input: CD45RA- memory CD4+ T cells from PBMCs. The sequence came from a human donor with narcolepsy. Here the CDR3 DNA reads TGTGCCAGTAGTATGCTCGGGAATCATGGATCAAACTATGGCTACACCTTC. It yields the protein CASSMLGNHGSNYGYTF.